This T cell receptor beta chain stems from a study of regulatory dendritic cells for organ transplantation. Study observations and caveats: Among resting subsets, memory CD8+ cells contained the most alloreactive clonotypes.

This clone was recorded once. Its target is not known. Memory T cells were CD45RO+, naive were CD45RA+, sorted by FACS. Germline CDR1 MNHEY, CDR2 SMNVEV (reference sequence). V lost 6 bases and J lost 4; bases outside the gene matches: 11. This CDR3 has 15 amino acids. Profiled with immunoSEQ multiplex PCR; TCRdb holds only in-frame clones, not every one. The sample includes nearly 30,000 clones, 60% to 80% of them seen just once. The sequencing input was memory CD4+ T cells from blood. Noted subset: CD45RO+ memory T cells. The receptor comes from a human donor in good health. The chain is built from TRBV27 and TRBJ1-1; 7 nucleotides align to TRBD1. CDR3 protein: CASRRLYRGGTEAFF. The CDR3 nucleotides are TGTGCCAGCAGGAGGTTATACAGGGGTGGCACTGAAGCTTTCTTT.